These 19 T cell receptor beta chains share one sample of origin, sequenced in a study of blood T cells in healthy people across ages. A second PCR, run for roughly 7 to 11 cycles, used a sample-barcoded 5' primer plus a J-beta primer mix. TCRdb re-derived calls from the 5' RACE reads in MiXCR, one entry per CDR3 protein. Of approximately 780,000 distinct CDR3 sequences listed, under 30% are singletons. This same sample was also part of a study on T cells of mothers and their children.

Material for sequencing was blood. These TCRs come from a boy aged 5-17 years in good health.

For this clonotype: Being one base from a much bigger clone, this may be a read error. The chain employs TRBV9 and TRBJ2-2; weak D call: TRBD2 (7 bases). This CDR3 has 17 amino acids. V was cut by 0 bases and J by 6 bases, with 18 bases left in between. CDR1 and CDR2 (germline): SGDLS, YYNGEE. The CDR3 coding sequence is TGTGCCAGCAGCGTAGTAGGGGGGGCAGGGATGGCCGGGGAGCTGTTTTTT. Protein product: CASSVVGGAGMAGELFF.

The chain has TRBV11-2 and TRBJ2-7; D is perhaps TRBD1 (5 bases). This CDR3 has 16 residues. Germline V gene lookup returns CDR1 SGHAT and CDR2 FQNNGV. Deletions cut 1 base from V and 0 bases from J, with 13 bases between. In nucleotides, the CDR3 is TGTGCCAGCAGCTTAGCAGGGTGGGATAGCTCCTACGAGCAGTACTTC. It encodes CASSLAGWDSSYEQYF.

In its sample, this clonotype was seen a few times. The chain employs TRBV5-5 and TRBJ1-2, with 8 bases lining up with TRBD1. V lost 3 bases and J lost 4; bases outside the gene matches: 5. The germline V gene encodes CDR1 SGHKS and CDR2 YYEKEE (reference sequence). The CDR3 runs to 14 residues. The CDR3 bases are TGTGCCAGCAGCTGGGGACAGGACCCCTATGGCTACACCTTC. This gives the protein CASSWGQDPYGYTF.

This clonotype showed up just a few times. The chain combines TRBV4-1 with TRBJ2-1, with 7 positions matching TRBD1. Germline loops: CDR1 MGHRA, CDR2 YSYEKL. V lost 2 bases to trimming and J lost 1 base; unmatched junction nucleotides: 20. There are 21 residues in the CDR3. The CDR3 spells CASSQWPRSSRGQLSYNEQFF. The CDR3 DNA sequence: TGCGCCAGCAGCCAATGGCCAAGATCGTCGAGGGGACAGTTATCCTACAATGAGCAGTTCTTC.

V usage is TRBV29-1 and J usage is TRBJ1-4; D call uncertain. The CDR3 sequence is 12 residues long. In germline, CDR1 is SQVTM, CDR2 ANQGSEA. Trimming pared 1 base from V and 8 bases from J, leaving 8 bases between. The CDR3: CSVEVSREKLFF. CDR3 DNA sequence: TGCAGCGTTGAAGTTAGTCGGGAAAAACTGTTTTTT.

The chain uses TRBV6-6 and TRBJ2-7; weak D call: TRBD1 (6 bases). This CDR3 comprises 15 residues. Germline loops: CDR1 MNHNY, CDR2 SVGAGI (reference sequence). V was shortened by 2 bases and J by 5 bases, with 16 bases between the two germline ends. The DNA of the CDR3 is TGTGCCAGCAGTTACGCCGTGCGGACAGCCAACGAGCAGTACTTC. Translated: CASSYAVRTANEQYF.

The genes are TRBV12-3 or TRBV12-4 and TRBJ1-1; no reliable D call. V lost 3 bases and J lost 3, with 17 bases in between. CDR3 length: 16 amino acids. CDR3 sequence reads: CASSLFSRQEDTEAFF. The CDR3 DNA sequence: TGTGCCAGCAGTTTGTTTAGCCGCCAGGAGGACACTGAAGCTTTCTTT.

CDR3 loop: CSAREGLGEKLFF. The CDR3 region has the DNA TGCAGTGCTAGGGAGGGGTTAGGGGAAAAACTGTTTTTT. This rearrangement joins TRBV20-1 to TRBJ1-4, with a possible D match to TRBD1 (5 bases). The germline V and J ends were trimmed by 3 bases and 8 bases, with 13 bases remaining between them. The CDR3 has 13 amino acids. Germline V gives CDR1 DFQATT, CDR2 SNEGSKA (reference sequence).

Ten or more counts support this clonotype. The CDR3 reads CASSPGTAQNEKLFF. CDR3 coding DNA: TGTGCCAGCAGCCCGGGGACGGCACAGAATGAAAAACTGTTTTTT. The genes are TRBV11-1 and TRBJ1-4, with D possibly TRBD1 on 5 matching bases. Per germline, CDR1 SGHAT and CDR2 FQDESV (reference sequence). Trimming pared 5 bases from V and 5 bases from J, leaving 15 bases between. The CDR3 has 15 amino acids. Variable domain in full (rest from reference TRBV11-1 and TRBJ1-4): EAEVAQSPRYKITEKSQAVAFWCDPISGHATLYWYRQILGQGPELLVQFQDESVVDDSQLPKDRFSAERLKGVDSTLKIQPAELGDSAMYLCASSPGTAQNEKLFFGSGTQLSVL.

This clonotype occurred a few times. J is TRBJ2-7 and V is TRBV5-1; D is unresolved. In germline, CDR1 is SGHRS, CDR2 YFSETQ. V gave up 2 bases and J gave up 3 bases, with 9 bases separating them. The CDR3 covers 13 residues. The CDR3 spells CASSLDTYYEQYF. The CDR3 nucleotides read TGCGCCAGCAGCTTAGACACCTACTACGAGCAGTACTTC.

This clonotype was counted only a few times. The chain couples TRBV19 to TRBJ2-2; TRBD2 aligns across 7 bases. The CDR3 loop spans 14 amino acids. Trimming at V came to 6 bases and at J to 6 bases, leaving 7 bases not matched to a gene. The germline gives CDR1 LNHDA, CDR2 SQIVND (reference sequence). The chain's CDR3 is CASSRTGGSGELFF. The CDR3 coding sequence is TGTGCCAGTAGCAGAACGGGGGGTTCCGGGGAGCTGTTTTTT.

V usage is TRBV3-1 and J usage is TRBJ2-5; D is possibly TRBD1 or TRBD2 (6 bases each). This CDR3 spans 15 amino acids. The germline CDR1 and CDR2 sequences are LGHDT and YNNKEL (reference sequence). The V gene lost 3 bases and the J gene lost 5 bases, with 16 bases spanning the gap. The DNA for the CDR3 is TGTGCCAGCAGCCAGGCGGGGTCAGGGGTGGAGACCCAGTACTTC. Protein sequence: CASSQAGSGVETQYF.

Written as DNA, the CDR3 is TGCAGTGCTATTACTAGCGGGGGGATGCAAGAGACCCAGTACTTC. Its translation is CSAITSGGMQETQYF. The chain carries TRBV20-1 and TRBJ2-5; 12 bases are shared with TRBD2. Trimming took 4 bases from V and 2 from J; bases not matched to a gene: 5. The CDR3 has 15 residues. Germline V gives CDR1 DFQATT, CDR2 SNEGSKA (reference sequence).

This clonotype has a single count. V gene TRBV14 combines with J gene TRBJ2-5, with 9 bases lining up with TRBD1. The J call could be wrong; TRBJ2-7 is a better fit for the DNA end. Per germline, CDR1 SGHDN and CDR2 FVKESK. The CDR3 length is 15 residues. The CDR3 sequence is CASSHPVTGGDEQYF. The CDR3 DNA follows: TGTGCCAGCAGCCATCCTGTGACAGGGGGGGACGAGCAGTACTTC.

The CDR3 here is CASERGGELFF. CDR3 bases: TGTGCCAGCGAAAGGGGCGGGGAGCTGTTTTTT. The chain has TRBV10-3 and TRBJ2-2; perhaps TRBD1 as D (5 bases). Trimming stripped 10 bases from V and 7 bases from J, with 10 bases between. The CDR3 spans 11 residues. The germline gives CDR1 ENHRY, CDR2 SYGVKD.

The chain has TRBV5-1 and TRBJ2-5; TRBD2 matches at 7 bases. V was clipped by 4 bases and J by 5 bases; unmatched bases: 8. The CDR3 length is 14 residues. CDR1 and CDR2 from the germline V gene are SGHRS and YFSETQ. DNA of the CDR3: TGCGCCAGCAGCGTTCGAGCGGGGAAGGAGACCCAGTACTTC. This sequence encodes CASSVRAGKETQYF. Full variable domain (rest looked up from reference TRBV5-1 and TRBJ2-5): KAGVTQTPRYLIKTRGQQVTLSCSPISGHRSVSWYQQTPGQGLQFLFEYFSETQRNKGNFPGRFSGRQFSNSRSEMNVSTLELGDSALYLCASSVRAGKETQYFGPGTRLLVL.

The CDR3 sequence is CASSLLSGGLEQYF. In nucleotides, the CDR3 is TGCGCCAGCAGCTTGCTGTCAGGGGGCCTGGAGCAGTACTTC. The chain uses TRBV5-1 and TRBJ2-5; 8 bases map to TRBD1. Germline V gene data show CDR1 as SGHRS and CDR2 as YFSETQ. Germline trimming cut 1 base from V and 11 bases from J; bases unmatched to any gene: 10. The CDR3 is 14 residues long.

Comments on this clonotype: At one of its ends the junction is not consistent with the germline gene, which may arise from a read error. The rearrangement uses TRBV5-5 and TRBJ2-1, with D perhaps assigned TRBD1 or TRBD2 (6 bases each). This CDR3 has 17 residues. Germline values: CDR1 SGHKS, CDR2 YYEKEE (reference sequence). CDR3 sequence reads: CDSSPMGAGSGGNEQFF. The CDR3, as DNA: TGTGACAGCAGCCCGATGGGGGCGGGATCAGGCGGCAATGAGCAGTTCTTC.

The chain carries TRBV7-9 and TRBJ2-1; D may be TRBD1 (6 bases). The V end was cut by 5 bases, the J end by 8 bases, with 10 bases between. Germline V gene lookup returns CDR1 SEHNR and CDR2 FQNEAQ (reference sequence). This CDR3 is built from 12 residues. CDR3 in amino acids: CASSMTGYEQFF. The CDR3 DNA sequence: TGTGCCAGCAGCATGACAGGCTATGAGCAGTTCTTC.